The 26 T cell receptor beta chains below come from one sample, sequenced in a study of Graves' ophthalmopathy and Graves' hyperthyroidism. The TCR beta CDR3 regions underwent amplification from RNA transcripts. RT-PCR was first run with HTBI primers, then multiplex PCR in a second round. TCRdb independently ran MiXCR on the multiplex PCR reads; one entry per CDR3 protein. The sample consists of more than 550,000 distinct CDR3 sequences, about 38% of them appearing once. The sequenced sample was peripheral blood. These receptors all stem from an adult man with Graves' ophthalmopathy.

The chain has TRBV15 and TRBJ1-1; 8 positions match TRBD1. Germline loops: CDR1 LNHNV, CDR2 YYDKDF (reference sequence). The CDR3 spans 14 residues. V shed 5 bases and J 4 bases; nucleotides not matched to a gene: 6. The CDR3 region is CATSHDRGGTEAFF. CDR3 in DNA: TGTGCCACCAGCCATGACAGGGGAGGCACTGAAGCTTTCTTT.

The chain couples TRBV14 to TRBJ2-6; no clear D. The V end lost 5 bases, the J end lost 0 bases, and 17 bases lay between the germline ends. The CDR3 runs to 18 residues. The V gene's germline CDR1 is SGHDN and CDR2 FVKESK. The CDR3 loop is CASSVESSVSSGANVLTF. CDR3 coding DNA: TGTGCCAGCAGCGTTGAGAGCTCAGTCTCCTCTGGGGCCAACGTCCTGACTTTC.

This clonotype was seen repeatedly, ten times or more. The rearrangement links TRBV7-2 to TRBJ2-5; the match to TRBD2 covers 7 bases. Germline CDR1 reads SGHTA; CDR2 reads FQGNSA. The CDR3 is 15 residues long. V lost 2 bases, J lost 2 bases, and 5 bases stayed unmatched. The CDR3 region is CASSLSGTVQETQYF. CDR3 DNA: TGTGCCAGCAGCTTAAGCGGGACGGTACAAGAGACCCAGTACTTC.

This clonotype occurred many times. The chain joins TRBV29-1 to TRBJ1-5; weak D call: TRBD1 (5 bases). V was trimmed by 6 bases and J by 2 bases, leaving 17 bases between them. Germline V gives CDR1 SQVTM, CDR2 ANQGSEA. This CDR3 has 15 residues. The CDR3 nucleotides read TGCAGCGTCCGACTCCAGGGTGTCGGCAATCAGCCCCAGCATTTT. Residues: CSVRLQGVGNQPQHF.

The chain combines TRBV25-1 with TRBJ1-2; 7 nucleotides agree with TRBD1. CDR3 size: 13 residues. V was pared by 8 bases and J by 6 bases, with 9 bases of the junction left unmatched. Germline V gene sequence: CDR1 MGHDK, CDR2 SYGVNS. CDR3 region: CASVWGQGDGYTF. The CDR3 region has the DNA TGTGCCAGCGTTTGGGGCCAGGGGGATGGCTACACCTTC.

Points on this clonotype: This may come from a read error, since a much larger clone is one base off. A read error is likely, as this CDR3 ends without the conserved phenylalanine or tryptophan. V usage is TRBV5-1 and J usage is TRBJ1-1, with D perhaps TRBD1 (5 bases). V gave up 0 bases and J gave up 3 bases, with 12 bases separating them. The CDR3 length is 15 residues. CDR1 and CDR2 from the germline V gene are SGHRS and YFSETQ. DNA for the CDR3: TGCGCCAGCAGCTTGGAAGAGGGGAGATACACTGAAGCTTTCTCT. As protein: CASSLEEGRYTEAFS.

The table lists this clonotype with many counts. The chain employs TRBV29-1 and TRBJ2-7; tentative D call: TRBD2 (5 bases). The V gene lost 7 bases and the J gene lost 6 bases, with 16 bases spanning the gap. The CDR3 consists of 12 residues. The germline gives CDR1 SQVTM, CDR2 ANQGSEA. As DNA, the CDR3 is TGCAGCGCCGTGACCGACGGACTCGAGCAGTACTTC. Amino acid sequence: CSAVTDGLEQYF.

The V and J genes are TRBV7-4 and TRBJ1-6; D possibly corresponds to TRBD1 (6 bases). CDR1 and CDR2 (germline): SGHVT, SQSDAQ. This CDR3 has 19 amino acids. The ends were cut back, 4 bases at V and 6 bases at J, with 25 bases in the middle. CDR3 protein: CASSSTLASEQGTNSPLHF. For the CDR3, the DNA is TGTGCCAGCAGCTCTACTCTCGCCAGTGAACAGGGAACTAATTCACCCCTCCACTTT.

V is TRBV3-1 and J is TRBJ2-7; tentative D call: TRBD1 (7 bases). Trimming pared 4 bases from V and 11 bases from J, leaving 18 bases between. Looked up from germline, CDR1 is LGHDT and CDR2 is YNNKEL (reference sequence). This CDR3 contains 13 residues. The CDR3 DNA reads TGTGCCAGCAGCCCCGGAGGGGGCAAAGACGAGTACTTC. Translating it yields CASSPGGGKDEYF.

This clonotype was found a few times. V usage is TRBV30 and J usage is TRBJ2-5, with 7 positions matching TRBD2. The CDR3 extends over 14 amino acids. Germline values: CDR1 GTSNPN, CDR2 SVGIG (reference sequence). The trim removed 5 bases at V and 6 bases at J, leaving 12 bases unmatched. CDR3 loop: CAWGGVSRSQTQYF. CDR3 nucleotides: TGTGCCTGGGGGGGGGTGTCCAGGAGCCAGACCCAGTACTTC.

This rearrangement joins TRBV10-3 to TRBJ1-5; TRBD1 is a possible D gene (6 bases). Germline-derived CDR1 and CDR2 are ENHRY and SYGVKD. Between the trimmed V and J ends, which lost 10 bases and 2 bases, there was a span of 15 bases. The CDR3 is 14 residues long. The CDR3 protein is CASMGGLGNQPQHF. The CDR3 DNA sequence: TGTGCCAGCATGGGGGGGCTCGGCAATCAGCCCCAGCATTTT.

Comments on this clonotype: This may stem from a read error, because a much larger clone lies one nucleotide away. This sequence joins TRBV5-1 and TRBJ1-1; no firm D call. The CDR3 runs to 14 residues. The germline CDR1 and CDR2 sequences are SGHRS and YFSETQ. The CDR3 here is CTSSLMTLGTEAFF. The CDR3 DNA sequence: TGCACCAGCAGCTTGATGACCTTGGGCACTGAAGCTTTCTTT.

V usage is TRBV7-2 and J usage is TRBJ2-1, with 7 bases matching TRBD1. Germline V gene lookup returns CDR1 SGHTA and CDR2 FQGNSA. The CDR3 consists of 15 residues. The V and J ends lost 3 bases and 3 bases, in that order; junction bases with no gene match: 5. CDR3 DNA: TGTGCCAGCAGCTTCGCACAGGGGAGCTACAATGAGCAGTTCTTC. Translation gives CASSFAQGSYNEQFF. The whole variable domain, filled in from reference TRBV7-2 and TRBJ2-1, reads GAGVSQSPSNKVTEKGKDVELRCDPISGHTALYWYRQSLGQGLEFLIYFQGNSAPDKSGLPSDRFSAERTGGSVSTLTIQRTQQEDSAVYLCASSFAQGSYNEQFFGPGTRLTVL.

This clonotype was found many times. The chain employs TRBV7-9 and TRBJ2-7; unclear D gene. CDR1 and CDR2 (germline): SEHNR, FQNEAQ (reference sequence). Trimming left V 1 base short and J 7 bases short, with 14 bases between. The CDR3 sequence is 14 residues long. The CDR3 sequence is CASSLGPDVYEQYF. CDR3 in DNA: TGTGCCAGCAGCTTAGGGCCGGATGTTTATGAGCAGTACTTC.

The chain employs TRBV12-3 or TRBV12-4 and TRBJ2-7; a weak D match, TRBD1 (5 bases). CDR3 length equals 12 residues. Trimming took 5 bases from V and 9 from J, leaving 14 bases between them. The CDR3 protein is CASSPRGKGQYF. In DNA form, the CDR3 reads TGTGCCAGCAGTCCTAGGGGAAAGGGGCAGTACTTC.

This clonotype was recorded at least ten times. The V and J genes are TRBV29-1 and TRBJ1-1; possible D gene TRBD1, 6 bases. Germline V gives CDR1 SQVTM, CDR2 ANQGSEA. The V gene lost 6 bases and the J gene lost 0 bases, with 11 bases spanning the gap. The CDR3 has 13 amino acids. The CDR3 region has the DNA TGCAGCGTCACCGGGGGCATGAACACTGAAGCTTTCTTT. This translates into CSVTGGMNTEAFF.

This clonotype came up many times. CDR3 region: CSVEVLRAQNTEAFF. CDR3 nucleotides: TGCAGCGTTGAAGTATTAAGGGCTCAGAACACTGAAGCTTTCTTT. This chain connects TRBV29-1 to TRBJ1-1, with no clear D. CDR1 is SQVTM, CDR2 ANQGSEA, per germline. CDR3 length equals 15 residues. Trimming removed 1 base from V and 1 base from J, with 13 bases in between. Full variable domain (missing parts from reference TRBV29-1 and TRBJ1-1): SAVISQKPSRDICQRGTSLTIQCQVDSQVTMMFWYRQQPGQSLTLIATANQGSEATYESGFVIDKFPISRPNLTFSTLTVSNMSPEDSSIYLCSVEVLRAQNTEAFFGQGTRLTVV.

J is TRBJ2-7 and V is TRBV27, with 10 bases lining up with TRBD2. The CDR3 is 16 amino acids. Trimming at V came to 0 bases and at J to 5 bases, leaving 7 bases not matched to a gene. Per germline, CDR1 MNHEY and CDR2 SMNVEV (reference sequence). CDR3 residues: CASSLSVASGRHEQYF. The CDR3 DNA reads TGTGCCAGCAGTTTATCAGTGGCTAGCGGGAGACACGAGCAGTACTTC.

This clonotype was counted many times. DNA of the CDR3: TGTGCCAGCAGCTTGGAAGGATACAATCAGCCCCAGCATTTT. It is translated as CASSLEGYNQPQHF. This chain uses TRBV5-5 with TRBJ1-5; D ambiguous. CDR3 length equals 14 residues. V was pared by 0 bases and J by 3 bases, with 7 bases between. Germline CDR1 reads SGHKS; CDR2 reads YYEKEE (reference sequence).

The CDR3 protein is CASSFTGSHEKLYF. CDR3 DNA sequence: TGTGCCAGCAGCTTCACAGGAAGCCATGAAAAACTGTACTTC. V gene TRBV7-2 combines with J gene TRBJ2-5; D might be TRBD1 (5 bases). The germline V gene encodes CDR1 SGHTA and CDR2 FQGNSA. The CDR3 extends over 14 amino acids. V dropped 3 bases and J dropped 13 bases, with 21 bases sitting between them.

This sequence joins TRBV5-1 and TRBJ2-7, with D maybe TRBD2 (6 bases). The germline V gene encodes CDR1 SGHRS and CDR2 YFSETQ. The CDR3 totals 15 residues. V gave up 5 bases and J gave up 3 bases, with 18 bases separating them. CDR3 nucleotides: TGCGCCAGCAGGGCGAGGGCGGGATTGCTCTACGAGCAGTACTTC. Translated: CASRARAGLLYEQYF.

The V call is TRBV10-3, the J call TRBJ1-1, with 8 bases identical to TRBD1. Germline lookup yields CDR1 ENHRY and CDR2 SYGVKD. This CDR3 is 16 amino acids long. The trim removed 11 bases at V and 4 bases at J, leaving 18 bases unmatched. CDR3 sequence (DNA): TGTGCCTGGAGTGTACCTAGGACAGGGTATGGCACTGAAGCTTTCTTT. Amino acid sequence: CAWSVPRTGYGTEAFF.

This clonotype was counted between two and nine times. The V and J genes are TRBV20-1 and TRBJ2-5; 9 bases align to TRBD2. Trimming at V came to 6 bases and at J to 5 bases, leaving 19 bases not matched to a gene. The CDR3 loop spans 17 amino acids. Looked up from germline, CDR1 is DFQATT and CDR2 is SNEGSKA (reference sequence). The CDR3 region has the DNA TGCAGTGCCCAATTTATCGGGGGTAGCGGGAGTTACGAGACCCAGTACTTC. Translating it yields CSAQFIGGSGSYETQYF.

The chain employs TRBV10-3 and TRBJ2-7, with D unclear. The V and J ends lost 10 bases and 4 bases respectively, with 14 bases between them. Looked up from germline, CDR1 is ENHRY and CDR2 is SYGVKD. This CDR3 comprises 12 residues. The CDR3 nucleotides read TGTGCCAGCAGCCCTTGGGCTTACGAGCAGTACTTC. It specifies CASSPWAYEQYF.

This clonotype was picked up many times. The gene calls are TRBV9 and TRBJ1-4, with D possibly being TRBD1 (6 bases). The CDR3 runs 15 residues. Germline-derived CDR1 and CDR2 are SGDLS and YYNGEE. Trimming cost V 3 bases and J 7 bases, with 16 bases left between them. CDR3 in DNA: TGTGCCAGCAGCGCCTCGGGACACTTAGGTGAAAAACTGTTTTTT. Translation gives CASSASGHLGEKLFF.

This sequence joins TRBV7-2 and TRBJ2-5, with unresolved D. Germline CDR1 SGHTA, CDR2 FQGNSA. The V end was cut by 1 base, the J end by 5 bases, with 11 bases between. The CDR3 consists of 14 residues. The CDR3, as DNA: TGTGCCAGCAGCTTAGTGGCGAGATCGGAGACCCAGTACTTC. Protein sequence: CASSLVARSETQYF.